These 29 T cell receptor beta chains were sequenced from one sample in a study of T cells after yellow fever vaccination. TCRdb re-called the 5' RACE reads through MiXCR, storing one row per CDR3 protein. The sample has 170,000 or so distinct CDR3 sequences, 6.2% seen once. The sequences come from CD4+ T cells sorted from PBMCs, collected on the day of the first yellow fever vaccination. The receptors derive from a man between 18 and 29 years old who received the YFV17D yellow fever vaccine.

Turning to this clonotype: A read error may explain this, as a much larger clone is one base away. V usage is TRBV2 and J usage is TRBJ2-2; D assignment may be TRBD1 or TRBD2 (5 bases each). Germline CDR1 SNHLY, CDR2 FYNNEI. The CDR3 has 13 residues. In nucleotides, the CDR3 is TGTGCCAGCGGGGCCAGTAACACCGGGGAGCTGCTTTTT. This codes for CASGASNTGELLF.

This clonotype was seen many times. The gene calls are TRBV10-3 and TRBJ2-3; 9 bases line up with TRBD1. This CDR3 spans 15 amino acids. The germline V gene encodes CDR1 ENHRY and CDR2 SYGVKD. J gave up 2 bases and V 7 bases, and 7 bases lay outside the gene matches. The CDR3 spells CAITTRDRDTDTQYF. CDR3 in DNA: TGTGCCATCACTACCCGGGACAGGGACACAGATACGCAGTATTTT.

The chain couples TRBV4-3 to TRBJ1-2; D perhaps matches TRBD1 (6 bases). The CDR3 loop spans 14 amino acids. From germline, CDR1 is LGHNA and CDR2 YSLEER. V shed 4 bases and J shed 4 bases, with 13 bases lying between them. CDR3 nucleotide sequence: TGCGCCAGCAGCCGGGGGGGGCAGGGCTATGGCTACACCTTC. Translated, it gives CASSRGGQGYGYTF.

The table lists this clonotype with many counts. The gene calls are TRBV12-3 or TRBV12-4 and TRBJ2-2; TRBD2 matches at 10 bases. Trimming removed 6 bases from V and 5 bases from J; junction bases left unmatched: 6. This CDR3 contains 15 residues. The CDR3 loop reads CASRRTSGETGELFF. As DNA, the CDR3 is TGTGCCAGCAGAAGAACTAGCGGGGAAACCGGGGAGCTGTTTTTT.

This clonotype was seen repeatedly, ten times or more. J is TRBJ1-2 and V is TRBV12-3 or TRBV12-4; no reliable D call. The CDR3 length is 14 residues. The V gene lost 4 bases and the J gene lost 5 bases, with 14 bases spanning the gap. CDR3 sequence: CASSSRPLPYGYTF. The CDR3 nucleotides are TGTGCCAGCAGTTCGCGACCGCTGCCTTATGGCTACACCTTC.

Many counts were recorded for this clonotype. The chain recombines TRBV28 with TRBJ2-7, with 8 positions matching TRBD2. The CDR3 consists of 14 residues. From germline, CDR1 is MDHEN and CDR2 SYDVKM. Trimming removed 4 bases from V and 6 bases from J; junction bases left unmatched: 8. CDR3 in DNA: TGTGCCAGCAGTTCAGCGGGGGCTCTAAGCGAGCAGTACGTC. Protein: CASSSAGALSEQYV.

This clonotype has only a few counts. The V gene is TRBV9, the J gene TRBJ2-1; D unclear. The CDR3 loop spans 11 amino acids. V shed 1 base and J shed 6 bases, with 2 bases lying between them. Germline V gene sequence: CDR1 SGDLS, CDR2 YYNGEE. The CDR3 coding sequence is TGTGCCAGCAGCGTAAGCAATGAGCAGTTCTTC. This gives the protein CASSVSNEQFF.

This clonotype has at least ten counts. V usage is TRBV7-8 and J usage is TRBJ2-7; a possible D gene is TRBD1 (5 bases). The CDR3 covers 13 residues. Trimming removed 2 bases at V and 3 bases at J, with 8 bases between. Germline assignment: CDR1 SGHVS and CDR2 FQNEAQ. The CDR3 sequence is CASSLSTDYEQYF. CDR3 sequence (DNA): TGTGCCAGCAGCTTATCGACAGACTACGAGCAGTACTTC.

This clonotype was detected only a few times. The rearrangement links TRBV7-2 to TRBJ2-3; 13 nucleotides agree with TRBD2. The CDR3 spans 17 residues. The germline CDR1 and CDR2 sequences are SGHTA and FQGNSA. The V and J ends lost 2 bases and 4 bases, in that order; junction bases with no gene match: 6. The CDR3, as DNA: TGTGCCAGCAGCTTATTCCCCACTAGCGGGGGGGCAGATACGCAGTATTTT. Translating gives CASSLFPTSGGADTQYF.

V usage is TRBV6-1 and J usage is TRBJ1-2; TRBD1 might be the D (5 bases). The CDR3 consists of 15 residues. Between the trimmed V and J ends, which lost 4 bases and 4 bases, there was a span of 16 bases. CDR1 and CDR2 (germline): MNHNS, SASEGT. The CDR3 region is CASSGQTRVLYGYTF. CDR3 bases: TGTGCCAGCAGTGGACAGACCCGAGTTCTCTATGGCTACACCTTC.

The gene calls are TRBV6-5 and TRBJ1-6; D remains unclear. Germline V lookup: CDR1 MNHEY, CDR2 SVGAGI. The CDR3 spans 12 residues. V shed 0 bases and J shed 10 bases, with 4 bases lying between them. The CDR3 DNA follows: TGTGCCAGCAGTTACTCCCGGTCACCCCTCCACTTT. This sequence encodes CASSYSRSPLHF.

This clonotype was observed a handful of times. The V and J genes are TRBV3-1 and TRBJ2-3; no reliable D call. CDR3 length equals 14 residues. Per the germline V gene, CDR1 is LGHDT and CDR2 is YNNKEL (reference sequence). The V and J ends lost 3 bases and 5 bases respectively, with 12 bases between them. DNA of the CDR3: TGTGCCAGCAGCCACGCCCCTATAGAAGATACGCAGTATTTT. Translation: CASSHAPIEDTQYF.

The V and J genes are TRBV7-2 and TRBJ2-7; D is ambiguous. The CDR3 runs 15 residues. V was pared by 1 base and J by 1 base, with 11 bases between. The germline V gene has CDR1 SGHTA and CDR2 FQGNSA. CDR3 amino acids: CASSLGSTSSYEQYF. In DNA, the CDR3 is TGTGCCAGCAGCTTAGGCAGTACCAGTTCCTACGAGCAGTACTTC.

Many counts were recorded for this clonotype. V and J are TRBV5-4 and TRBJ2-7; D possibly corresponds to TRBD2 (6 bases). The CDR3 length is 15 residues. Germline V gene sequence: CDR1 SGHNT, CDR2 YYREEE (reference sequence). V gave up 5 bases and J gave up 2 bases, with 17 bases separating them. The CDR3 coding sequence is TGTGCCAGCAGTGACGGGGGTTGGAGGCCCTACGAGCAGTACTTC. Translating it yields CASSDGGWRPYEQYF.

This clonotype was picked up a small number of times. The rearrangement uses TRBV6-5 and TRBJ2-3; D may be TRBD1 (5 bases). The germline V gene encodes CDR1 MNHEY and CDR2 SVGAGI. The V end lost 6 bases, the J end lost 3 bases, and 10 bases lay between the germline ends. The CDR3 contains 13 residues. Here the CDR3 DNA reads TGTGCCAGCAGGAGACAGTTGACAGATACGCAGTATTTT. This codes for CASRRQLTDTQYF.

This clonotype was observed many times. CDR3 sequence (DNA): TGTGCCAGCAGTTCCCTCAGGGGGGCGACCGACTTCAGGGTCTATGGCTACACCTTC. It translates to CASSSLRGATDFRVYGYTF. The chain has TRBV6-5 and TRBJ1-2; 7 bases align to TRBD1. J was trimmed by 4 bases and V by 4 bases; bases with no gene match: 21. The CDR3 extends over 19 amino acids. CDR1 is MNHEY, CDR2 SVGAGI, per germline.

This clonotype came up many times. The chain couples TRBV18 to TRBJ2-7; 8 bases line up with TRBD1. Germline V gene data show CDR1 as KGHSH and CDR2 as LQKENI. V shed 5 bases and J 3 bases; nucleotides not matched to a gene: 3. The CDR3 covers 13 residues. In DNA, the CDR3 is TGTGCCAGCTCAGAGGGACAGGACTACGAGCAGTACTTC. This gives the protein CASSEGQDYEQYF.

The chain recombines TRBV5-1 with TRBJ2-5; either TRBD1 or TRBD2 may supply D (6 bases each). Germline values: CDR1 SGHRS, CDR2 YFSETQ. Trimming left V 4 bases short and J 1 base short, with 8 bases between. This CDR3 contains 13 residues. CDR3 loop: CASSPGAQETQYF. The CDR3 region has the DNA TGCGCCAGCAGCCCGGGGGCCCAAGAGACCCAGTACTTC. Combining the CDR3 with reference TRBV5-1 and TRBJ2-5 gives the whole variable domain KAGVTQTPRYLIKTRGQQVTLSCSPISGHRSVSWYQQTPGQGLQFLFEYFSETQRNKGNFPGRFSGRQFSNSRSEMNVSTLELGDSALYLCASSPGAQETQYFGPGTRLLVL.

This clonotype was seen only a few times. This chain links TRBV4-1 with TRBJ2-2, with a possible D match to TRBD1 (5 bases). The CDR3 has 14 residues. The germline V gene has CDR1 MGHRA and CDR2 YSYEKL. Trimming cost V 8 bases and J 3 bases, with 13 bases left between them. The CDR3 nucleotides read TGCGCCAGCCGGATAGGGGTGGACACCGGGGAGCTGTTTTTT. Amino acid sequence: CASRIGVDTGELFF.

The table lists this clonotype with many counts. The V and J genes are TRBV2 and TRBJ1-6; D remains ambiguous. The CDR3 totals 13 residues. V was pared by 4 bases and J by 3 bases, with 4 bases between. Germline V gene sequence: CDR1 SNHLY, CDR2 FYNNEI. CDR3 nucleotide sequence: TGTGCCAGCAGTGGCGACTATAATTCACCCCTCCACTTT. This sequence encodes CASSGDYNSPLHF.

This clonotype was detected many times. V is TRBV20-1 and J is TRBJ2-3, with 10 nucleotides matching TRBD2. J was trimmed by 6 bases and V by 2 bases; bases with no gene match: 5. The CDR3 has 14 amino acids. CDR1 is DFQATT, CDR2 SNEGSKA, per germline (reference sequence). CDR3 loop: CSARLAGAADTQYF. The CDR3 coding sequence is TGCAGTGCTAGACTAGCGGGGGCAGCTGATACGCAGTATTTT.

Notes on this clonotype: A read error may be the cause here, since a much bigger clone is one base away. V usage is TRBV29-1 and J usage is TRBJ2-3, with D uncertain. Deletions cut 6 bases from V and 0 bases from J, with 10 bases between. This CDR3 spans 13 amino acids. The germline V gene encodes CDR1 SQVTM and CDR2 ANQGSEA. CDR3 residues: CSVSPGSTDTQYF. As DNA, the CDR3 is TGCAGCGTCTCCCCTGGTAGCACAGATACGCAGTATTTT.

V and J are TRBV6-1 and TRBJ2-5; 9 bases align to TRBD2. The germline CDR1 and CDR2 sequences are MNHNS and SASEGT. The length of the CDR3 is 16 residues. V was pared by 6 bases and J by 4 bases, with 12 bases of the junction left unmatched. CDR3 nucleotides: TGTGCCAGCAGCCACCCCCGCGGGGGGGCCGGAGAGACCCAGTACTTC. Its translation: CASSHPRGGAGETQYF.

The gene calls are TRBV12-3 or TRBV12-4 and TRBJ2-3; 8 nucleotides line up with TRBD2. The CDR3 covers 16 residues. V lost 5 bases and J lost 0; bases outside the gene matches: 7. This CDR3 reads CASSPNGGVSTDTQYF. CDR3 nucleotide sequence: TGTGCCAGCAGTCCAAACGGGGGGGTTAGCACAGATACGCAGTATTTT.

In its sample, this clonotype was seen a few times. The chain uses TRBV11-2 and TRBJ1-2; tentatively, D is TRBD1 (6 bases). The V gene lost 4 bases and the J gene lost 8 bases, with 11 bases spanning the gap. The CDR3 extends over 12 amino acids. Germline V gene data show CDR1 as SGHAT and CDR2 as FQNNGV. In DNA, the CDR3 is TGTGCCAGCAGCTCGACAGGTTGGGGCTACACCTTC. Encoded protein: CASSSTGWGYTF.

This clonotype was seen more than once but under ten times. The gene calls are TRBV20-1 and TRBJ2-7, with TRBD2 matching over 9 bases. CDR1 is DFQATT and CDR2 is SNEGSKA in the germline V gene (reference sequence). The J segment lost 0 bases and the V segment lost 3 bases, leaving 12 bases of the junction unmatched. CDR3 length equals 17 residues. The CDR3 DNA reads TGCAGTGCTAGTTCGGTGCGCGGGGGGGACAGCTCCTACGAGCAGTACTTC. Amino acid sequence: CSASSVRGGDSSYEQYF.

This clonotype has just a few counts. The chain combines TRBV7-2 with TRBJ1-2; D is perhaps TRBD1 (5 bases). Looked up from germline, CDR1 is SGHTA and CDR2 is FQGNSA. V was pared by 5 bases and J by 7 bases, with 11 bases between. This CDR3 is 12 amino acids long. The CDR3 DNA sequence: TGTGCCAGCAGCCCGGGACTTGGTGGCTACACCTTC. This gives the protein CASSPGLGGYTF.

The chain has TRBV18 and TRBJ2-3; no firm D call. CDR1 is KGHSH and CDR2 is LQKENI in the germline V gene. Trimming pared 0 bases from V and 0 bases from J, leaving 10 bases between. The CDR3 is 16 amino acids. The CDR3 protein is CASSPPRIFSTDTQYF. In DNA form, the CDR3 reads TGTGCCAGCTCACCACCTAGGATTTTTAGCACAGATACGCAGTATTTT.

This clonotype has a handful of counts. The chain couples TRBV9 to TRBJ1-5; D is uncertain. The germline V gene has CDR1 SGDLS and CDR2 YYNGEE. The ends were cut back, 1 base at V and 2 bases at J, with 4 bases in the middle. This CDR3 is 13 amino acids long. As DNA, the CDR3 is TGTGCCAGCAGCGTATCTGGCAATCAGCCCCAGCATTTT. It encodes CASSVSGNQPQHF.